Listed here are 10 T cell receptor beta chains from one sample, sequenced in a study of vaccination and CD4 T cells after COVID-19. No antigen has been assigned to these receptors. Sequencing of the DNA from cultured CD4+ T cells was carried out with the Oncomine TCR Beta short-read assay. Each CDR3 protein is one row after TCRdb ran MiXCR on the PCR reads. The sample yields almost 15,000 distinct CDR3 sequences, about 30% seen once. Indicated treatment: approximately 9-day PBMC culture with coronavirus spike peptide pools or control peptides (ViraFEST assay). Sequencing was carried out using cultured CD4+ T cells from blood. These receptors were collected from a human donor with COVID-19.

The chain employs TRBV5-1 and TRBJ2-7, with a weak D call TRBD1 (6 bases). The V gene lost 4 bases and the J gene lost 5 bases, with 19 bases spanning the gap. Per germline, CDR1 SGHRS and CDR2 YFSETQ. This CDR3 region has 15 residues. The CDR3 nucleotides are TGCGCCAGCAGCCCCATGGGGGCTCTGGTCCACGAGCAGTACTTC. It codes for CASSPMGALVHEQYF.

CDR3 loop: CASSPGYTEAFF. In DNA, the CDR3 is TGTGCCAGCAGCCCAGGGTATACTGAAGCTTTCTTT. The chain couples TRBV6-2 or TRBV6-3 to TRBJ1-1; a possible D gene is TRBD1 (5 bases). The CDR3 has 12 amino acids. Germline-derived CDR1 and CDR2 are MNHEY and SVGEGT. V lost 6 bases to trimming and J lost 5 bases, with 10 bases between them.

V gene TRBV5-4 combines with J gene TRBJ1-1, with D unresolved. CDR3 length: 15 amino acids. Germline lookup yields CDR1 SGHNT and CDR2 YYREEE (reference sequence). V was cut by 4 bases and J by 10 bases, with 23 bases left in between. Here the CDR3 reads CASSDPRARSGRAFF. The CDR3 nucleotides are TGTGCCAGCAGCGATCCGCGGGCCAGGTCGGGGAGAGCTTTCTTT. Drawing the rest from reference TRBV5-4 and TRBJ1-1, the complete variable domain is ETGVTQSPTHLIKTRGQQVTLRCSSQSGHNTVSWYQQALGQGPQFIFQYYREEENGRGNFPPRFSGLQFPNYSSELNVNALELDDSALYLCASSDPRARSGRAFFGQGTRLTVV.

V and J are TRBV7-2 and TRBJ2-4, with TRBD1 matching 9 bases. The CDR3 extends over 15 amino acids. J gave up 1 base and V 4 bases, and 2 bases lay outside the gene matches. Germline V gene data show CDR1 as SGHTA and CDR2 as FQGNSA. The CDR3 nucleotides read TGTGCCAGCAGCTCCGGACAGGGGGCCAAAAACATTCAGTACTTC. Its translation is CASSSGQGAKNIQYF.

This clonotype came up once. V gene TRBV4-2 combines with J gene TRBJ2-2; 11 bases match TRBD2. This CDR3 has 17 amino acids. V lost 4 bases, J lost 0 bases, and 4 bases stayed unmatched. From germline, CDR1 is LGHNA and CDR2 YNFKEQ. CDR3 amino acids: CASSLQGLAANTGELFF. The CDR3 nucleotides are TGTGCCAGCAGCCTTCAGGGACTAGCGGCGAACACCGGGGAGCTGTTTTTT.

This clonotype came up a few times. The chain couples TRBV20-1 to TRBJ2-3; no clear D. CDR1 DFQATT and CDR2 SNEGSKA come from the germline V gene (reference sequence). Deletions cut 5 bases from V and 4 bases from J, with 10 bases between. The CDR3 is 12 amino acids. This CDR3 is CSAGLVPDTQYF. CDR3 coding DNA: TGCAGTGCTGGGCTAGTTCCAGATACGCAGTATTTT.

CDR3 protein: CASSSGPTPRGGTDTQYF. The CDR3 DNA reads as TGTGCCAGCAGCTCAGGCCCCACACCTCGCGGGGGAACAGATACGCAGTATTTT. V usage is TRBV11-3 and J usage is TRBJ2-3; 7 bases line up with TRBD2. The CDR3 contains 18 residues. Germline V gene lookup returns CDR1 SGHNT and CDR2 YENEEA. Losses at the gene ends were 4 bases for V and 3 bases for J; bases not matched to a gene: 16.

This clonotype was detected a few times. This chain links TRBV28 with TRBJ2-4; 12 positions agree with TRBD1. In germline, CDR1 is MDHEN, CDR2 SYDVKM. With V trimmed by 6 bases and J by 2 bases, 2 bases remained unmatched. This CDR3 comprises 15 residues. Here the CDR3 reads CASRGQGASKNIQYF. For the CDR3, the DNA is TGTGCCAGCAGGGGACAGGGGGCATCCAAAAACATTCAGTACTTC.

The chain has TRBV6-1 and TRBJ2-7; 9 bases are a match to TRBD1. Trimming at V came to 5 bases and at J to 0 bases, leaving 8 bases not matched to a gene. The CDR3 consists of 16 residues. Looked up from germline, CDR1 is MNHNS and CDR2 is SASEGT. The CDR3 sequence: CASSRRTGASSYEQYF. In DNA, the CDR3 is TGTGCCAGCAGTCGCCGGACAGGGGCCAGCTCCTACGAGCAGTACTTC.

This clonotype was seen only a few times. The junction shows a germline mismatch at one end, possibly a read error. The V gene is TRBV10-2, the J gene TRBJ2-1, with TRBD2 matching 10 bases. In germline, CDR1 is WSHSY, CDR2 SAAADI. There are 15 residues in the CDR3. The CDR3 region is CASSLTSGDYNEQFF. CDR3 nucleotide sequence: TGTGCCAGCAGTTTAACTAGCGGGGATTACAATGAGCAGTTCTTC.